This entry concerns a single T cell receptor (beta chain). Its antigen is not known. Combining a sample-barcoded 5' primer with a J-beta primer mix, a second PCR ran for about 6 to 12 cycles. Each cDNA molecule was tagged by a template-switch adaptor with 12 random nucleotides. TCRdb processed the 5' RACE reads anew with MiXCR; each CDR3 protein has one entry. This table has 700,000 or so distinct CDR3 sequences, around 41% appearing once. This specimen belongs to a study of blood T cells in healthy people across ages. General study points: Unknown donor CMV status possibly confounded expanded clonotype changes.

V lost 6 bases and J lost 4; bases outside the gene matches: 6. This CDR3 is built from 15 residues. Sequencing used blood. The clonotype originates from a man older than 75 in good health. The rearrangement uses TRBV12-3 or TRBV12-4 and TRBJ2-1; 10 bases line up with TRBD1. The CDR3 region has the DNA TGTGCCAGCAGACAGACAGGGGGCGGATACAATGAGCAGTTCTTC. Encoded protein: CASRQTGGGYNEQFF.